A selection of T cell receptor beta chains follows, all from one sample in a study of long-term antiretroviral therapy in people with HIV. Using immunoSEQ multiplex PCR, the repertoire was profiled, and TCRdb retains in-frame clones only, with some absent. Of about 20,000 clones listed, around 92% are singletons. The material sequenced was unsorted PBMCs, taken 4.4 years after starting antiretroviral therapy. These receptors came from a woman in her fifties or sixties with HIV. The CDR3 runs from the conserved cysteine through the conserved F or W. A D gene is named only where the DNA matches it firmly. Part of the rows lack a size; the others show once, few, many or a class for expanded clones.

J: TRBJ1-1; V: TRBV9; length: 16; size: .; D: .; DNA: TGTGCCAGCAGCCCCACGGGATCCGACAGTAACACTGAAGCTTTCTTT; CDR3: CASSPTGSDSNTEAFF
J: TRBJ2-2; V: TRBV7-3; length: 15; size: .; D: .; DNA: TGTGCCAGCAGCTTAGGACTACAGGGACCCGGGGAGCTGTTTTTT; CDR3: CASSLGLQGPGELFF
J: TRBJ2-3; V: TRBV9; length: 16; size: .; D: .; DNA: TGTGCCAGCAGCCTCTTGCCGTCAATGGGCACAGATACGCAGTATTTT; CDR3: CASSLLPSMGTDTQYF
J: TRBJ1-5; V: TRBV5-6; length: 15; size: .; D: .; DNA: TGTGCCAGCAGCTCGCGGACGCGTTACAATCAGCCCCAGCATTTT; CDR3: CASSSRTRYNQPQHF
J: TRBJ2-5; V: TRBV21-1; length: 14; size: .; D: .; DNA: TGTGCCAGCACACGGACCATTCGGGTGGGGACCCAGTACTTC; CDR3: CASTRTIRVGTQYF
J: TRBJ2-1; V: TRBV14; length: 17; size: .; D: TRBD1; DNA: TGTGCCAGCAGCACCCGACAGGGATTGAGCTCCTACAATGAGCAGTTCTTC; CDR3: CASSTRQGLSSYNEQFF
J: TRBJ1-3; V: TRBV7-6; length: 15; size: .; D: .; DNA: TGTGCCAGCAGCAAAGAGACGAACTCTGGAAACACCATATATTTT; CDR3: CASSKETNSGNTIYF
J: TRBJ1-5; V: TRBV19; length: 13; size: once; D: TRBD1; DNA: TGTGCCAGTCTAGGGAGGGGGCTTCAGCCCCAGCATTTT; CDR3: CASLGRGLQPQHF
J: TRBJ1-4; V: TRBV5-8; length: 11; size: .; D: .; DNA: TGTGCCAGCAGCTTACGAGAAAAACTGTTTTTT; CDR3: CASSLREKLFF
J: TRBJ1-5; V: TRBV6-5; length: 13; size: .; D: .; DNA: TGTGCCAGCATCGTCGGGGGCGGACGCCCCCAGCATTTT; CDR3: CASIVGGGRPQHF